This is a list of T cell receptor beta chains from one sample in a study of blood T cell repertoires in COVID-19. The method was immunoSEQ multiplex PCR; TCRdb's version includes in-frame clones alone and lacks a portion of them. The data hold 70,000 to 95,000 clones, with approximately 82% observed a single time. The sample comprised peripheral blood. The receptors stem from a woman aged 50 to 60 with acute or convalescent COVID-19. CDR3s include the opening cysteine and the closing phenylalanine or tryptophan. Fields, in order: CDR3 DNA, CDR3 protein, clone size, J gene, V gene, D gene. D genes are given only for firm matches. Clone size, where shown, is once, few, many, or a class for clones that have expanded.

CDR3nt: TGTGCCAGCAGTTACGCAGGGGAGTGGATCAATGAGCAGTTCTTC; CDR3aa: CASSYAGEWINEQFF; abundance: .; j_gene: TRBJ2-1; v_gene: TRBV6-5; d_gene: .
CDR3nt: TGCGCCAGCAGCTTGGGTGGAGGTCCAAGCACCGGGGAGCTGTTTTTT; CDR3aa: CASSLGGGPSTGELFF; abundance: .; j_gene: TRBJ2-2; v_gene: TRBV5-1; d_gene: .
CDR3nt: TGTGCCAGTAGTGTCGGGACTCACAGCACAGATACGCAGTATTTT; CDR3aa: CASSVGTHSTDTQYF; abundance: few; j_gene: TRBJ2-3; v_gene: TRBV19; d_gene: .
CDR3nt: TGTGCCAGCTCACCCTCCGGGACTAGCGGATACGAGCAGTACTTC; CDR3aa: CASSPSGTSGYEQYF; abundance: once; j_gene: TRBJ2-7; v_gene: TRBV18; d_gene: TRBD2
CDR3nt: TGTGCCAGCAGCCAAGAGGGGAGGTCACCCCTCCACTTT; CDR3aa: CASSQEGRSPLHF; abundance: .; j_gene: TRBJ1-6; v_gene: TRBV14; d_gene: .
CDR3nt: TGTGCCAGCAGCTTAGGTGGCGACATCCTTTTCCCCCTCCACTTT; CDR3aa: CASSLGGDILFPLHF; abundance: .; j_gene: TRBJ1-6; v_gene: TRBV5-4; d_gene: .
CDR3nt: TGTGCCAGCAGCTTAGGGGGAGCAGCCTACAATGAGCAGTTCTTC; CDR3aa: CASSLGGAAYNEQFF; abundance: .; j_gene: TRBJ2-1; v_gene: TRBV11-3; d_gene: .
CDR3nt: TGTGCCAGCAGCTTAGGAGGACGACTGCGGGGATATAGCAATCAGCCCCAGCATTTT; CDR3aa: CASSLGGRLRGYSNQPQHF; abundance: .; j_gene: TRBJ1-5; v_gene: TRBV7-2; d_gene: .
CDR3nt: TGTGCTAGCAGCTTAGGGAGGGGATCCTACAATGAGCAGTTCTTC; CDR3aa: CASSLGRGSYNEQFF; abundance: .; j_gene: TRBJ2-1; v_gene: TRBV7-7; d_gene: TRBD2
CDR3nt: TGTGCCAGCAGTAAAGCAACGGGATTCTCCTACGAGCAGTACTTC; CDR3aa: CASSKATGFSYEQYF; abundance: .; j_gene: TRBJ2-7; v_gene: TRBV28; d_gene: .
CDR3nt: TGTGCCAGCAGCTTAGGGCGGCTAGCGAACACTGAAGCTTTCTTT; CDR3aa: CASSLGRLANTEAFF; abundance: .; j_gene: TRBJ1-1; v_gene: TRBV7-9; d_gene: .
CDR3nt: TGTGCCAGCAGCTTGAGGCGAGAGACCCAGTACTTC; CDR3aa: CASSLRRETQYF; abundance: once; j_gene: TRBJ2-5; v_gene: TRBV7-6; d_gene: .
CDR3nt: TGTGCCAGCAGTCCCGGGACAGGATGGGCATATGGCTACACCTTC; CDR3aa: CASSPGTGWAYGYTF; abundance: .; j_gene: TRBJ1-2; v_gene: TRBV6-2/TRBV6-3; d_gene: TRBD1
CDR3nt: TGTGCCAGCAGCCCCGGGACTAGCGGGAGGGGAAACATTCAGTACTTC; CDR3aa: CASSPGTSGRGNIQYF; abundance: few; j_gene: TRBJ2-4; v_gene: TRBV7-2; d_gene: TRBD2
CDR3nt: TGTGCCACCAGCAGAGCCCCGGGAGGGCAAGAGACCCAGTACTTC; CDR3aa: CATSRAPGGQETQYF; abundance: .; j_gene: TRBJ2-5; v_gene: TRBV15; d_gene: TRBD2
CDR3nt: TGTGCCAGCAGTTTTGCCCTCCTCGGGGGTACTGGGGCCAACGTCCTGACTTTC; CDR3aa: CASSFALLGGTGANVLTF; abundance: .; j_gene: TRBJ2-6; v_gene: TRBV28; d_gene: .
CDR3nt: TGCGCCAGCAGCCTGGGCCAGGGGGCATCGACCGGGGAGCTGTTTTTT; CDR3aa: CASSLGQGASTGELFF; abundance: .; j_gene: TRBJ2-2; v_gene: TRBV4-3; d_gene: TRBD1
CDR3nt: TGTGCCAGCCGCGGGGGCCTCACAGATACGCAGTATTTT; CDR3aa: CASRGGLTDTQYF; abundance: .; j_gene: TRBJ2-3; v_gene: TRBV2; d_gene: .
CDR3nt: TGTGCCAGCAGTTTTTGGGTAGTGGGGACAGGGTCCTACGAGCAGTACTTC; CDR3aa: CASSFWVVGTGSYEQYF; abundance: .; j_gene: TRBJ2-7; v_gene: TRBV27; d_gene: TRBD1
CDR3nt: TGCGCCAGCAGCTCAAAGCGGGAGGGCCTCTACAATGAGCAGTTCTTC; CDR3aa: CASSSKREGLYNEQFF; abundance: .; j_gene: TRBJ2-1; v_gene: TRBV5-1; d_gene: TRBD2
CDR3nt: TGTGCCAGCAGCTTGGTCAGGGTTGGTGCAGATACGCAGTATTTT; CDR3aa: CASSLVRVGADTQYF; abundance: .; j_gene: TRBJ2-3; v_gene: TRBV5-5; d_gene: .
CDR3nt: TGTGCCAGCAGCTTAGAATCACATCGAGGGCAGGGCTACACCTTC; CDR3aa: CASSLESHRGQGYTF; abundance: .; j_gene: TRBJ1-2; v_gene: TRBV7-2; d_gene: .
CDR3nt: TGTGCCAGCAGCTTAGATCCGGCGGGAAGATCCTACAATGAGCAGTTCTTC; CDR3aa: CASSLDPAGRSYNEQFF; abundance: once; j_gene: TRBJ2-1; v_gene: TRBV11-2; d_gene: .
CDR3nt: TGTGCCAGCAGCCAAGAAAGCGGGAGTTACAATGAGCAGTTCTTC; CDR3aa: CASSQESGSYNEQFF; abundance: .; j_gene: TRBJ2-1; v_gene: TRBV3-1/TRBV3-2; d_gene: TRBD2
CDR3nt: TGTGCCAGCAGCTCCAGGACAGGGGATGAAAAACTGTTTTTT; CDR3aa: CASSSRTGDEKLFF; abundance: .; j_gene: TRBJ1-4; v_gene: TRBV9; d_gene: TRBD1
CDR3nt: TGTGCCAGCAGCTCTTATGGGTACAGCCTGGGGAGTGGCTACACCTTC; CDR3aa: CASSSYGYSLGSGYTF; abundance: few; j_gene: TRBJ1-2; v_gene: TRBV5-8; d_gene: .
CDR3nt: TGTGCCAGCAGTGTCCCTAGGGGTAACGGCTACGAGCAGTACTTC; CDR3aa: CASSVPRGNGYEQYF; abundance: .; j_gene: TRBJ2-7; v_gene: TRBV25-1; d_gene: .
CDR3nt: TGTGCCAGCAGTTTAAACCCCCTGACAGACCTTGCAACTAATGAAAAACTGTTTTTT; CDR3aa: CASSLNPLTDLATNEKLFF; abundance: .; j_gene: TRBJ1-4; v_gene: TRBV27; d_gene: .
CDR3nt: TGTGCCAGCAGCCTAGCGGGAGGGCCCTACGAGCAGTACTTC; CDR3aa: CASSLAGGPYEQYF; abundance: .; j_gene: TRBJ2-7; v_gene: TRBV28; d_gene: TRBD2
CDR3nt: TGTGCCAGCAGCGACGGGACAGCCCTCTACGAGCAGTACTTC; CDR3aa: CASSDGTALYEQYF; abundance: .; j_gene: TRBJ2-7; v_gene: TRBV9; d_gene: TRBD1
CDR3nt: TGTGCCCTACCTTGGCCCCCTCGGGGCACCGGGGAGCTGTTTTTT; CDR3aa: CALPWPPRGTGELFF; abundance: .; j_gene: TRBJ2-2; v_gene: TRBV7-9; d_gene: .
CDR3nt: TGTGCCAGCAGCCCGACAGGGAACGAAGAAAAACTGTTTTTT; CDR3aa: CASSPTGNEEKLFF; abundance: .; j_gene: TRBJ1-4; v_gene: TRBV6-5; d_gene: TRBD1
CDR3nt: TGCAGCGCCGCGCAGGGGCGATGGGAAAAACTGTTTTTT; CDR3aa: CSAAQGRWEKLFF; abundance: .; j_gene: TRBJ1-4; v_gene: TRBV29-1; d_gene: .
CDR3nt: TGTGCCAGCAGCCAGGAGACAGGGAGAAGTCAGCCCCAGCATTTT; CDR3aa: CASSQETGRSQPQHF; abundance: .; j_gene: TRBJ1-5; v_gene: TRBV4-2; d_gene: TRBD1
CDR3nt: TGTGCCAGCTTTTGCCCTCTACGACAGGTCCACACCCTCTATAATTCACCCCTCCACTTT; CDR3aa: CASFCPLRQVHTLYNSPLHF; abundance: .; j_gene: TRBJ1-6; v_gene: TRBV27; d_gene: .
CDR3nt: TGTGCCAGCAGTTTTCAGGGGGGCACTGAAGCTTTCTTT; CDR3aa: CASSFQGGTEAFF; abundance: .; j_gene: TRBJ1-1; v_gene: TRBV6-1; d_gene: TRBD1
CDR3nt: TGTGCCAGCCGACGACAGGGGGACACCAAAAACATTCAGTACTTC; CDR3aa: CASRRQGDTKNIQYF; abundance: .; j_gene: TRBJ2-4; v_gene: TRBV27; d_gene: TRBD1
CDR3nt: TGTGCCAGCAAAGGGGAAGGGGGGAACACTGAAGCTTTCTTT; CDR3aa: CASKGEGGNTEAFF; abundance: .; j_gene: TRBJ1-1; v_gene: TRBV2; d_gene: .
CDR3nt: TGTGCCAGCAGCTTGGCCTCAGGGAAGCTACTCTGGGGCTACACCTTC; CDR3aa: CASSLASGKLLWGYTF; abundance: .; j_gene: TRBJ1-2; v_gene: TRBV5-4; d_gene: .
CDR3nt: TGTGCCAGCAGTTTGTCTCGGTACGAGCAGTACTTC; CDR3aa: CASSLSRYEQYF; abundance: .; j_gene: TRBJ2-7; v_gene: TRBV12-3/TRBV12-4; d_gene: .
CDR3nt: TGTGCCAGTAAGGGGGTACAAGTAAGAGGGGTCAATGAGCAGTTCTTC; CDR3aa: CASKGVQVRGVNEQFF; abundance: .; j_gene: TRBJ2-1; v_gene: TRBV19; d_gene: .
CDR3nt: TGTGCCAGTAGTATAAGCGATCCTGAGCCCCAGCATTTT; CDR3aa: CASSISDPEPQHF; abundance: .; j_gene: TRBJ1-5; v_gene: TRBV19; d_gene: .
CDR3nt: TGTGCCAGCAGTGGGGGGACTAGCGGGGGTCAAGAGACCCAGTACTTC; CDR3aa: CASSGGTSGGQETQYF; abundance: .; j_gene: TRBJ2-5; v_gene: TRBV6-1; d_gene: TRBD2
CDR3nt: TGTGCTAGTGGTTGGGAGAGCTCCTACGAGCAGTACTTC; CDR3aa: CASGWESSYEQYF; abundance: .; j_gene: TRBJ2-7; v_gene: TRBV12-5; d_gene: .
CDR3nt: TGTGCCACCAGCAGAGGACGGACTAGCGGGAGTTACGAGCAGTACTTC; CDR3aa: CATSRGRTSGSYEQYF; abundance: .; j_gene: TRBJ2-7; v_gene: TRBV15; d_gene: TRBD2
CDR3nt: TGCGCCAGCAGCCAAGATGCTGGCAGTTCTAGCTCCTATAATTCACCCCTCCACTTT; CDR3aa: CASSQDAGSSSSYNSPLHF; abundance: .; j_gene: TRBJ1-6; v_gene: TRBV4-1; d_gene: .
CDR3nt: TGTGCCAGCAGTTACTCGGGACAGGGGGCTGGAAACACCATATATTTT; CDR3aa: CASSYSGQGAGNTIYF; abundance: once; j_gene: TRBJ1-3; v_gene: TRBV6-6; d_gene: TRBD1
CDR3nt: TGTGCCAGCAGTATATTAGGACAGGCCGAGCAGTTCTTC; CDR3aa: CASSILGQAEQFF; abundance: .; j_gene: TRBJ2-1; v_gene: TRBV27; d_gene: TRBD1
CDR3nt: TGTGCCAGCAGGAGGGAGAGAGAGACCCAGTACTTC; CDR3aa: CASRRERETQYF; abundance: .; j_gene: TRBJ2-5; v_gene: TRBV12-3/TRBV12-4; d_gene: .
CDR3nt: TGCGCCAGCAGCCACCCGGGACAGGGCATCTTCGGCTACACCTTC; CDR3aa: CASSHPGQGIFGYTF; abundance: .; j_gene: TRBJ1-2; v_gene: TRBV4-1; d_gene: TRBD1
CDR3nt: TGTGCCAGCAGACGGGGCGGGATGGAAGAGACCCAGTACTTC; CDR3aa: CASRRGGMEETQYF; abundance: .; j_gene: TRBJ2-5; v_gene: TRBV5-4; d_gene: .
CDR3nt: TGTGCCAGCAGCTACGGGATGAACACTGAAGCTTTCTTT; CDR3aa: CASSYGMNTEAFF; abundance: .; j_gene: TRBJ1-1; v_gene: TRBV2; d_gene: .
CDR3nt: TGTGCCAGCGGAAAAAGACAGGGGGCAGCCGGGGAGCTGTTTTTT; CDR3aa: CASGKRQGAAGELFF; abundance: .; j_gene: TRBJ2-2; v_gene: TRBV7-2; d_gene: TRBD1
CDR3nt: TGTGCCAGCAGGGAGGGTGCAGCTATGAACACTGAAGCTTTCTTT; CDR3aa: CASREGAAMNTEAFF; abundance: .; j_gene: TRBJ1-1; v_gene: TRBV2; d_gene: .
CDR3nt: TGCAGCGTTGCACAGGGGGGGGGATCACCCCTCCACTTT; CDR3aa: CSVAQGGGSPLHF; abundance: few; j_gene: TRBJ1-6; v_gene: TRBV29-1; d_gene: TRBD1
CDR3nt: TGTGCCAGCAGCCACCCCTTGACAGGGGGCTGGGGGACGCAGTATTTT; CDR3aa: CASSHPLTGGWGTQYF; abundance: .; j_gene: TRBJ2-3; v_gene: TRBV3-1/TRBV3-2; d_gene: TRBD1
CDR3nt: TGTGCCAGCAGCCCCCGGGACTGGGCGTACAATGAGCAGTTCTTC; CDR3aa: CASSPRDWAYNEQFF; abundance: .; j_gene: TRBJ2-1; v_gene: TRBV9; d_gene: .
CDR3nt: TGTGCCAGCAGCCAAGACAGGGGGCGGGAGACCCAGTACTTC; CDR3aa: CASSQDRGRETQYF; abundance: .; j_gene: TRBJ2-5; v_gene: TRBV3-1/TRBV3-2; d_gene: TRBD1
CDR3nt: TGTGCCAGCAGCCCTTCCGGGACAGGAGCCTACGAGCAGTACTTC; CDR3aa: CASSPSGTGAYEQYF; abundance: .; j_gene: TRBJ2-7; v_gene: TRBV3-1/TRBV3-2; d_gene: TRBD1